Reported below is one TCR beta chain. Assay: immunoSEQ multiplex PCR; the TCRdb copy retains only in-frame clones and omits some. The profile shows tens of thousands of clones, 65% to 80% of them singletons. Baseline, cycle 4 day 1, and cycle 7 day 1 were the blood sampling points. This entry comes from a study of OX40 agonist ivuxolimab in advanced cancers. Study in general: Three patients responded partially, comprising one with hepatocellular carcinoma and two with cutaneous melanoma.

This CDR3 spans 14 amino acids. The V gene's germline CDR1 is LNHDA and CDR2 SQIVND (reference sequence). Between the trimmed V and J ends, which lost 3 bases and 0 bases, there was a span of 9 bases. The sample in question was CD4+ or CD8+ T cells sorted from blood, obtained in a trial of the OX40 agonist ivuxolimab. The sequence was obtained from an adult with an advanced solid tumor such as melanoma, head and neck, liver or kidney cancer. V is TRBV19 and J is TRBJ2-7; no definite D call. For the CDR3, the DNA is TGTGCCAGTAGTATGTCCCCGGCCTCCTACGAGCAGTACTTC. Translating gives CASSMSPASYEQYF.